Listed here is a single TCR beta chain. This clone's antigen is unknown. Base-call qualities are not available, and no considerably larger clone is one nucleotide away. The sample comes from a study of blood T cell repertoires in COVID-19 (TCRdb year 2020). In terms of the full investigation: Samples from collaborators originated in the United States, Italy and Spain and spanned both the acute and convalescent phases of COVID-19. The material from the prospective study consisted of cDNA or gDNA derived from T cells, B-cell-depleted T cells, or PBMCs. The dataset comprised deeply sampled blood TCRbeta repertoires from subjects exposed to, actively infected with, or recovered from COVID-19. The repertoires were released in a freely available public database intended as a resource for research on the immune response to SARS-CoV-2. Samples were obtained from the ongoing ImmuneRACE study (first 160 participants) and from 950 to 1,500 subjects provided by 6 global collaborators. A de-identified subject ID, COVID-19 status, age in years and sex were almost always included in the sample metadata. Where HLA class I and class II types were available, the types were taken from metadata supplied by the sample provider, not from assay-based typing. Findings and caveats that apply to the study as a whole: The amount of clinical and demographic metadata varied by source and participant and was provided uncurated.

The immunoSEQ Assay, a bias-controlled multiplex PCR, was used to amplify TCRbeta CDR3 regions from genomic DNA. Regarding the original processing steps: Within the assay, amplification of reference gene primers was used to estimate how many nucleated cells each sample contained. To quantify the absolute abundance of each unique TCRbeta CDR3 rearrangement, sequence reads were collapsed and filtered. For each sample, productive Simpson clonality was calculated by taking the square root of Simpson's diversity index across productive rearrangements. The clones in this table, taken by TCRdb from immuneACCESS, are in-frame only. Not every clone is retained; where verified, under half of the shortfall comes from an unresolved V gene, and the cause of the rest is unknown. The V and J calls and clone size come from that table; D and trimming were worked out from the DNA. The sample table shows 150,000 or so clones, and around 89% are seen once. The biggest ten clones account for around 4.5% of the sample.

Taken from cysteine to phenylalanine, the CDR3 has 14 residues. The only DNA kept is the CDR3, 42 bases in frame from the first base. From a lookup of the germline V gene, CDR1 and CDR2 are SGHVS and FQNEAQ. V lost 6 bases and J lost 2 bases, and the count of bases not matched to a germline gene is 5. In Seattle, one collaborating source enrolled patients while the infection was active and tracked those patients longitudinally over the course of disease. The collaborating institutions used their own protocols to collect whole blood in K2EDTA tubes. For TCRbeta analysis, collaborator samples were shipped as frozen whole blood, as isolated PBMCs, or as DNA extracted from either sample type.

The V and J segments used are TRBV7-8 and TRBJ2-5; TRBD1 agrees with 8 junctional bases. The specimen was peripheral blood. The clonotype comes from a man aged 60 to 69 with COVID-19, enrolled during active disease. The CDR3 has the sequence CASRRTGNQETQYF. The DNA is TGTGCCAGCAGGAGGACAGGGAATCAAGAGACCCAGTACTTC.